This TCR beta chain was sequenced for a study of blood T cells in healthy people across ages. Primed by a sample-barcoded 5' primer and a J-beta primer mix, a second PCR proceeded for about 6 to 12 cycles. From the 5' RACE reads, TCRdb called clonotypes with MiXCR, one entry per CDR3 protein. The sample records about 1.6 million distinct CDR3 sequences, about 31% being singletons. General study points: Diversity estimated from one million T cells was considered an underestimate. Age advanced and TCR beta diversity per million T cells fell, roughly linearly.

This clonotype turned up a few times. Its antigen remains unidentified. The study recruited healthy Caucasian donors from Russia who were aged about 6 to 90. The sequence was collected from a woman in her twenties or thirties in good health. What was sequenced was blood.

CDR3 DNA: TGCGCCAGCAGCCAACGAACCGGGACTAGCGGATCGAGGAAGCAGTTCTTC. It specifies CASSQRTGTSGSRKQFF. The J gene is TRBJ2-1, the V gene TRBV4-1, with TRBD2 identical over 11 bases. Per the germline V gene, CDR1 is MGHRA and CDR2 is YSYEKL. The CDR3 loop spans 17 amino acids. With 2 bases clipped from V and 11 bases from J, the junction kept 14 bases outside the gene matches.